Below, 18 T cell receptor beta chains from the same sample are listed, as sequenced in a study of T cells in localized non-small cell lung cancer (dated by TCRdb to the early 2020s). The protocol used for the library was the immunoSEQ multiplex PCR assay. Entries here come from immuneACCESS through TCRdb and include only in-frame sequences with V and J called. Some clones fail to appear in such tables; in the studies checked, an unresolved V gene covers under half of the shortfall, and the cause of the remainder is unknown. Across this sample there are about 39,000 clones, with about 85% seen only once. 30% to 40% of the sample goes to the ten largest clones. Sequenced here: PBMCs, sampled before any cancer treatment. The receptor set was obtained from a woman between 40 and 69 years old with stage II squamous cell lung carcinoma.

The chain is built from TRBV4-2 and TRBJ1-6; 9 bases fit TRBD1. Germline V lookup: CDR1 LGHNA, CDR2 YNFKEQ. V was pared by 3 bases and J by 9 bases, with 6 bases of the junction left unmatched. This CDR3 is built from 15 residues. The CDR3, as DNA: TGTGCCAGCAGCCAGGGACAGGGTTCCCCTTCACCCCTCCACTTT. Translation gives CASSQGQGSPSPLHF.

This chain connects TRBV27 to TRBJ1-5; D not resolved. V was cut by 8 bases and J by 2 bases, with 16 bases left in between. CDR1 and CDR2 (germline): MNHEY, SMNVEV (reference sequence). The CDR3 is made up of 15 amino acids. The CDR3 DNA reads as TGTGCCAGCTCGCGGGCTCCCGGGGGCAATCAGCCCCAGCATTTT. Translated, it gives CASSRAPGGNQPQHF.

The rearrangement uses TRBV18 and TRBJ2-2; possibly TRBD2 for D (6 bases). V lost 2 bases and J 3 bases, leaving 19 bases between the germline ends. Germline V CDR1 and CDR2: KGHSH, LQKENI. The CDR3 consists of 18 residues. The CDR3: CASSPMRGGDGDTGELFF. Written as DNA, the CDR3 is TGTGCCAGCTCACCAATGAGAGGCGGGGATGGGGACACCGGGGAGCTGTTTTTT.

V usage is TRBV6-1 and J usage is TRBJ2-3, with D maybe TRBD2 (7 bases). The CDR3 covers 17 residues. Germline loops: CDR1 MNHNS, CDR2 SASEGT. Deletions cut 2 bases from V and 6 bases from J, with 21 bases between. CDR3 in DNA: TGTGCCAGCAGTGAATCGTCTGGGCGGGGGCCTAGGGATACGCAGTATTTT. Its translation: CASSESSGRGPRDTQYF.

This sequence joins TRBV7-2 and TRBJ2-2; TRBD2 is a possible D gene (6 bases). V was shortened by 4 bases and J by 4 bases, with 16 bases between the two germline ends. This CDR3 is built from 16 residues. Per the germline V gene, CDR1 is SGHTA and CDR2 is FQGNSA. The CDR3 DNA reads TGTGCCAGCAGCTCCCTTGGGGCGGGGTTCACCGGGGAGCTGTTTTTT. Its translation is CASSSLGAGFTGELFF.

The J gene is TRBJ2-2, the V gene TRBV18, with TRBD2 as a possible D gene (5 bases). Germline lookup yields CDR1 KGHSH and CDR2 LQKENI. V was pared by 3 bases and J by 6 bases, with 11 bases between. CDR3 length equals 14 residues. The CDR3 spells CASSPPVGAGELFF. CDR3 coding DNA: TGTGCCAGCTCACCGCCCGTCGGGGCCGGGGAGCTGTTTTTT.

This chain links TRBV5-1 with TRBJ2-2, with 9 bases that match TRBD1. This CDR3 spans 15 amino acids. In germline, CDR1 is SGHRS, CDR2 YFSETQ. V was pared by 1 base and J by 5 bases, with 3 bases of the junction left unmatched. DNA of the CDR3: TGCGCCAGCAGCTTGCGGACAGGGGAGACCGGGGAGCTGTTTTTT. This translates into CASSLRTGETGELFF.

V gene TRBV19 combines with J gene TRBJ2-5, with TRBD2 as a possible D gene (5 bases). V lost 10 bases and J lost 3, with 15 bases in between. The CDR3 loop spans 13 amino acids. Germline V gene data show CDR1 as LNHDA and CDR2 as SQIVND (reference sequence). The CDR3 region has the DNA TGTGCCACCTCCTGGGCAGCGGAAGAGACCCAGTACTTC. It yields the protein CATSWAAEETQYF. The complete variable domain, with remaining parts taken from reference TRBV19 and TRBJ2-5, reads DGGITQSPKYLFRKEGQNVTLSCEQNLNHDAMYWYRQDPGQGLRLIYYSQIVNDFQKGDIAEGYSVSREKKESFPLTVTSAQKNPTAFYLCATSWAAEETQYFGPGTRLLVL.

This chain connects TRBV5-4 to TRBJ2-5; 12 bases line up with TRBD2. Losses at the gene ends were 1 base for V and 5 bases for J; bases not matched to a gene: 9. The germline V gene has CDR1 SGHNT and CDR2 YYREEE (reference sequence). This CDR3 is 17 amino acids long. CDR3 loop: CASSLKRLAGAGETQYF. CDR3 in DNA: TGTGCCAGCAGCTTGAAGAGACTAGCGGGGGCGGGGGAGACCCAGTACTTC.

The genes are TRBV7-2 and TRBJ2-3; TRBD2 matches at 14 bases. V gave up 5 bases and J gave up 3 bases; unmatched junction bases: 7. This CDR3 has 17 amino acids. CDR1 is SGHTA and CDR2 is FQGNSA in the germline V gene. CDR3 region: CASSTRTSGRITDTQYF. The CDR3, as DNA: TGTGCCAGCAGCACCAGGACTAGCGGGAGGATAACAGATACGCAGTATTTT.

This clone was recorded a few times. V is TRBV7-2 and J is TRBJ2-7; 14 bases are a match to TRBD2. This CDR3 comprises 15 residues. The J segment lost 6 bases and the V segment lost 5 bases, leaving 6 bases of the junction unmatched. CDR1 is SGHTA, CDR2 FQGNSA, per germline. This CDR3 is CASSQTSGRAGEQYF. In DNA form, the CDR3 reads TGTGCCAGCAGCCAGACTAGCGGGAGGGCCGGCGAGCAGTACTTC.

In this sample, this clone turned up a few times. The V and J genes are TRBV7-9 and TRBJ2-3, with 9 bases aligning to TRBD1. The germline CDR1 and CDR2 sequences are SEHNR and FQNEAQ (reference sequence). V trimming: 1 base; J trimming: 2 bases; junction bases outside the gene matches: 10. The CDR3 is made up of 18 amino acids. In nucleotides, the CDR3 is TGTGCCAGCAGCTTAGAAATCAACCGGGACAGGGACACAGATACGCAGTATTTT. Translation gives CASSLEINRDRDTDTQYF.

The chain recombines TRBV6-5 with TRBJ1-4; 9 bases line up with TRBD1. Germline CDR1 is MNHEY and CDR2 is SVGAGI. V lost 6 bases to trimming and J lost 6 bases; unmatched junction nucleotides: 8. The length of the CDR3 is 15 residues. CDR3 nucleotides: TGTGCCAGCAGAGGTACAGGGGGCGCGTATGAAAAACTGTTTTTT. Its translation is CASRGTGGAYEKLFF.

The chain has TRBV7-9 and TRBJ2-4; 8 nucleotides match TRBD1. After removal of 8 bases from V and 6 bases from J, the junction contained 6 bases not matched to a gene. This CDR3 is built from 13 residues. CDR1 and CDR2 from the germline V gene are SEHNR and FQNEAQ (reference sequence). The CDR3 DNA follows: TGTGCCAGCTCGCGTGACAGGGGAAACATTCAGTACTTC. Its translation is CASSRDRGNIQYF.

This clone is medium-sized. The CDR3, as DNA: TGTGCCAGCAACCCTAGCGGGAGCTCCTACAATGAGCAGTTCTTC. It specifies CASNPSGSSYNEQFF. The J gene is TRBJ2-1, the V gene TRBV9; 10 bases agree with TRBD2. CDR1 is SGDLS, CDR2 YYNGEE, per germline. The junction had 3 bases not matched to a gene; V was cut back by 6 bases and J by 0 bases. The CDR3 contains 15 residues.

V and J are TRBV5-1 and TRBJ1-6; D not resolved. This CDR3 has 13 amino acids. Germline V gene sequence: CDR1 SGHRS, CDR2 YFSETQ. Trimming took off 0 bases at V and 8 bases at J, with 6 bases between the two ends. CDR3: CASSLVDDSPLHF. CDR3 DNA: TGCGCCAGCAGCTTGGTAGATGATTCACCCCTCCACTTT.

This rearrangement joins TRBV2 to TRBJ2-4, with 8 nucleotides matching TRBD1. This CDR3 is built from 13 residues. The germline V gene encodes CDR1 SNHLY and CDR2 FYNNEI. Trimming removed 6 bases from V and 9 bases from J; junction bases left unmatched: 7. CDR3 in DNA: TGTGCCAGCAGAGGGACAGGCGAGGGCATTCAGTACTTC. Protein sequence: CASRGTGEGIQYF.

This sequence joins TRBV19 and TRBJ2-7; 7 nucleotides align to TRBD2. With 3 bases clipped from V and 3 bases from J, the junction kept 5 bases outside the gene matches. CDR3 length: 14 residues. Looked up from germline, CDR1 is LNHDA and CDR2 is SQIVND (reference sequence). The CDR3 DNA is TGTGCCAGTAGTATTGGGGGGGAAGTCTACGAGCAGTACTTC. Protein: CASSIGGEVYEQYF.